The subject of this entry is one T cell receptor beta chain. Its antigen is currently unknown. The entry originates in a study of T cells in Graves' hyperthyroidism and ophthalmopathy. Study-level points and caveats: Model-based prediction identified ophthalmopathy a median 6.5 months prior to its onset.

Germline CDR1 is DFQATT and CDR2 is SNEGSKA (reference sequence). The CDR3 runs 14 residues. Trimming at V came to 5 bases and at J to 1 base, leaving 8 bases not matched to a gene. The source material, RNA transcripts, was used to amplify TCR beta CDR3 regions. Primed by the HTBI set, a first-round RT-PCR was run on the TCR CDR3. In TCRdb, the multiplex PCR reads were re-called with MiXCR into one record per CDR3 protein. Among 300,000 to 350,000 distinct CDR3 sequences listed, around 18% were seen once. This clonotype was sampled from a woman between 40 and 55 years old with Graves' ophthalmopathy. V is TRBV20-1 and J is TRBJ2-7; 7 bases align to TRBD1. The sequenced sample consisted of blood. The CDR3 nucleotides are TGCAGTGCTCGCCCCCGGGACAGATCCTACGAGCAGTACTTC. Translating it yields CSARPRDRSYEQYF.